This T cell receptor beta chain was recovered during a study of T cell responses to AZD1222 COVID-19 vaccine. Study observations and caveats: Donors were mostly white British, more females; clonal diversity possibly underestimated. Targeting of unmutated variant regions was reportedly seen in nearly half of spike-specific TCRs.

On this clone itself: Antigen: not known.

Sequencing used immunoSEQ multiplex PCR; TCRdb keeps in-frame clones, though not all of them. The sample includes about 160,000 clones, approximately 90% of them seen just once. The sequenced sample was peripheral blood, obtained 28 days after the second AZD1222 dose. This receptor was taken from an adult who received the AZD1222 COVID-19 vaccine.

CDR3 in amino acids: CSASMGQGAQANYGYTF. The CDR3 nucleotides read TGCAGTGCTAGTATGGGGCAGGGGGCACAAGCTAACTATGGCTACACCTTC. The chain joins TRBV20-1 to TRBJ1-2, with TRBD1 identical over 8 bases. Germline trimming cut 3 bases from V and 0 bases from J; bases unmatched to any gene: 12. The CDR3 contains 17 residues. Germline CDR1 reads DFQATT; CDR2 reads SNEGSKA (reference sequence).